These 12 T cell receptor beta chains share one sample of origin, sequenced in a study of cytomegalovirus exposure and HLA in healthy donors. Primers for the PCR totalled 60 Vbeta and 13 Jbeta. Sequencing used immunoSEQ multiplex PCR; TCRdb keeps in-frame clones, though not all of them. The sample has 200,000 to 250,000 clones, roughly 84% seen once. The material sequenced was PBMCs. These receptors all stem from a boy between 2 and 10 years old in good health and CMV-seronegative.

The chain joins TRBV4-1 to TRBJ2-2; D ambiguous. Germline V gives CDR1 MGHRA, CDR2 YSYEKL. This CDR3 comprises 14 residues. V dropped 7 bases and J dropped 5 bases, with 14 bases sitting between them. DNA of the CDR3: TGCGCCAGCAATCTCGCGGAACGAACCGGGGAGCTGTTTTTT. Translating gives CASNLAERTGELFF.

The V and J genes are TRBV5-1 and TRBJ1-5, with 10 positions matching TRBD1. The germline CDR1 and CDR2 sequences are SGHRS and YFSETQ. V dropped 0 bases and J dropped 6; count of bases not matched to a gene: 3. The CDR3 runs to 15 residues. DNA for the CDR3: TGCGCCAGCAGCTTGGATGGGGACAGGGGTCAGCCCCAGCATTTT. This gives the protein CASSLDGDRGQPQHF.

The J gene is TRBJ2-5, the V gene TRBV13; weak D call: TRBD1 (7 bases). The J call may be wrong; the DNA end is better matched by TRBJ2-7. There are 14 residues in the CDR3. Germline CDR1 is PRHDT and CDR2 is FYEKMQ (reference sequence). CDR3 amino acids: CASSGGGGAGEQYF. CDR3 DNA sequence: TGTGCCAGCAGCGGAGGGGGCGGGGCCGGCGAGCAGTACTTC.

The V and J genes are TRBV6-1 and TRBJ1-6; TRBD1 is a possible D gene (5 bases). Trimming left V 1 base short and J 10 bases short, with 20 bases between. Germline V gene lookup returns CDR1 MNHNS and CDR2 SASEGT. The length of the CDR3 is 17 residues. The CDR3: CASSEVGGGPTWSPLHF. The CDR3 bases are TGTGCCAGCAGTGAAGTTGGCGGGGGACCTACTTGGTCACCCCTCCACTTT.

CDR3 loop: CSARLVYEQFF. CDR3 nucleotide sequence: TGCAGTGCTAGACTAGTGTATGAGCAGTTCTTC. This sequence joins TRBV20-1 and TRBJ2-1, with D unclear. Germline CDR1 is DFQATT and CDR2 is SNEGSKA (reference sequence). Trimming pared 2 bases from V and 8 bases from J, leaving 7 bases between. The CDR3 is made up of 11 amino acids.

The chain links TRBV11-2 to TRBJ2-7; 11 bases agree with TRBD2. This CDR3 has 15 residues. J gave up 0 bases and V 3 bases, and 1 base lay outside the gene matches. Germline V gene lookup returns CDR1 SGHAT and CDR2 FQNNGV. The CDR3: CASSLTSGDSYEQYF. DNA of the CDR3: TGTGCCAGCAGCTTGACTAGCGGGGACTCCTACGAGCAGTACTTC.

This chain uses TRBV9 with TRBJ2-6, with 7 bases matching TRBD1. The J segment lost 4 bases and the V segment lost 6 bases, leaving 7 bases of the junction unmatched. Germline-derived CDR1 and CDR2 are SGDLS and YYNGEE. The CDR3 has 15 amino acids. For the CDR3, the DNA is TGTGCCAGCAACCCTAGGGGGCACGGGGCCAACGTCCTGACTTTC. The encoded protein is CASNPRGHGANVLTF.

The V and J genes are TRBV7-8 and TRBJ1-5; no firm D call. The CDR3 has 15 residues. V was trimmed by 5 bases and J by 1 base, leaving 12 bases between them. Germline-derived CDR1 and CDR2 are SGHVS and FQNEAQ. In nucleotides, the CDR3 is TGTGCCAGCAGCATGACCGAAGCGAGCAATCAGCCCCAGCATTTT. Translation: CASSMTEASNQPQHF.

The chain joins TRBV6-1 to TRBJ1-1; weak D call: TRBD1 (5 bases). Germline loops: CDR1 MNHNS, CDR2 SASEGT. This CDR3 has 14 amino acids. V dropped 1 base and J dropped 3 bases, with 9 bases sitting between them. CDR3 DNA sequence: TGTGCCAGCAGTGAAGAAAGCAGGGACACTGAAGCTTTCTTT. It encodes CASSEESRDTEAFF.

The chain is built from TRBV14 and TRBJ1-3; no clear D gene. The ends were cut back, 0 bases at V and 0 bases at J, with 6 bases in the middle. CDR1 is SGHDN and CDR2 is FVKESK in the germline V gene. CDR3 size: 15 residues. The CDR3 loop reads CASSQDGSSGNTIYF. The CDR3 DNA is TGTGCCAGCAGCCAAGACGGGTCCTCTGGAAACACCATATATTTT.

The chain has TRBV6-5 and TRBJ2-3, with 10 bases that match TRBD2. Germline CDR1 reads MNHEY; CDR2 reads SVGAGI. V lost 2 bases, J lost 8 bases, and 7 bases stayed unmatched. The CDR3 covers 15 residues. The CDR3 DNA sequence: TGTGCCAGCAGTTACGTGCTAGCGGGAGCCGGTACGCAGTATTTT. This gives the protein CASSYVLAGAGTQYF.

The chain employs TRBV19 and TRBJ2-3; D remains ambiguous. Germline CDR1 is LNHDA and CDR2 is SQIVND (reference sequence). Deletions cut 10 bases from V and 0 bases from J, with 17 bases between. CDR3 length: 15 amino acids. The CDR3 sequence is CATPASRGSTDTQYF. CDR3 DNA: TGTGCCACCCCGGCGTCTAGAGGTAGCACAGATACGCAGTATTTT.